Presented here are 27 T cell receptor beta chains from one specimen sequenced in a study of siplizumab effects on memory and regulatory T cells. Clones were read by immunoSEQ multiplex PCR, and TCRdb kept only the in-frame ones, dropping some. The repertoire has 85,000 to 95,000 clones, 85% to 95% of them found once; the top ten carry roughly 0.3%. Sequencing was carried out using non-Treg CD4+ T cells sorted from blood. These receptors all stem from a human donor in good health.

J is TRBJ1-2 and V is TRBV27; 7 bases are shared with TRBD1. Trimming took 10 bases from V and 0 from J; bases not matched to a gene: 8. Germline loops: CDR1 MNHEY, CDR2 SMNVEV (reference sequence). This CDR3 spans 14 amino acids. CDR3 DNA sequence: TGTGCCATCCCGGACAGGCCCCCTAACTATGGCTACACCTTC. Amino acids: CAIPDRPPNYGYTF.

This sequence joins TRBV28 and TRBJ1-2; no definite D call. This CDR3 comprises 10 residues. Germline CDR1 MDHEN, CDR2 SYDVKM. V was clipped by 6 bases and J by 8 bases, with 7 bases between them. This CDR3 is CASRGRGYTF. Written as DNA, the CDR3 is TGTGCCAGCAGGGGGAGAGGCTACACCTTC.

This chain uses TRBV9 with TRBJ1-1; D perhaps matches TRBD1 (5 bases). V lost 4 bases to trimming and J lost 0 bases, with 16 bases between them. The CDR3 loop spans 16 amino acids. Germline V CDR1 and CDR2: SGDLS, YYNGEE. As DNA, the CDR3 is TGTGCCAGCAGCCCCCGAATTCAGGGCCTGAACACTGAAGCTTTCTTT. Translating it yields CASSPRIQGLNTEAFF.

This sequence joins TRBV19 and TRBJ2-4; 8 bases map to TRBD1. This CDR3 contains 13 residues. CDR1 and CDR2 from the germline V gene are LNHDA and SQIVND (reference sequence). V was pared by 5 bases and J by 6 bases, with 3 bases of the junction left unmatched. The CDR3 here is CASSRTGLNIQYF. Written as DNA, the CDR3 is TGTGCCAGTAGTCGGACAGGGTTAAACATTCAGTACTTC. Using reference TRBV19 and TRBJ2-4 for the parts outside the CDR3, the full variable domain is DGGITQSPKYLFRKEGQNVTLSCEQNLNHDAMYWYRQDPGQGLRLIYYSQIVNDFQKGDIAEGYSVSREKKESFPLTVTSAQKNPTAFYLCASSRTGLNIQYFGAGTRLSVL.

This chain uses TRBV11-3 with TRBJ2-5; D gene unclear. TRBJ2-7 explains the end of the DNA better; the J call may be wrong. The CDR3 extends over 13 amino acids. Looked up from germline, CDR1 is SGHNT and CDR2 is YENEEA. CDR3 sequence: CASSFQESYEQYF. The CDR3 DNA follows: TGTGCCAGCAGCTTCCAGGAATCCTACGAGCAGTACTTC.

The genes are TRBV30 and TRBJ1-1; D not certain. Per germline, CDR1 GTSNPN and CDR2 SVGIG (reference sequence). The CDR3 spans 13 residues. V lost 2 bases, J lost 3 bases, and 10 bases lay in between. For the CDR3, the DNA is TGTGCCTGGAGTTCTCGTCGCGACACTGAAGCTTTCTTT. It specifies CAWSSRRDTEAFF.

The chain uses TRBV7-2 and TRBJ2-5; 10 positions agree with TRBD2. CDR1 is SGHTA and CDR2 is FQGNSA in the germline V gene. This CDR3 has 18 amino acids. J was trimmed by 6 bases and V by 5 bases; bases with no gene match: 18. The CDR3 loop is CASSRPTQPTSGRQTQYF. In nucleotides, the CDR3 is TGTGCCAGCAGCCGACCCACTCAACCGACTAGCGGGCGGCAGACCCAGTACTTC. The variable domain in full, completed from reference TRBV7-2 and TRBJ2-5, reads GAGVSQSPSNKVTEKGKDVELRCDPISGHTALYWYRQSLGQGLEFLIYFQGNSAPDKSGLPSDRFSAERTGGSVSTLTIQRTQQEDSAVYLCASSRPTQPTSGRQTQYFGPGTRLLVL.

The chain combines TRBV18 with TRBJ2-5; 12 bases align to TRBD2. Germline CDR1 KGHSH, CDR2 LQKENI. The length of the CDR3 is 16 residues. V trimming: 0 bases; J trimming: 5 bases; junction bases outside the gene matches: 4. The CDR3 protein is CASSPPTSGGHETQYF. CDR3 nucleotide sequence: TGTGCCAGCTCACCACCGACTAGCGGGGGACACGAGACCCAGTACTTC.

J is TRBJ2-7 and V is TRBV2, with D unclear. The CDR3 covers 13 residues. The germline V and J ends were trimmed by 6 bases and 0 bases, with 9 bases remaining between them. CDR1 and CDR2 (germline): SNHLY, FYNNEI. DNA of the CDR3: TGTGCCAGCAGGGGCCCTAGCTCCTACGAGCAGTACTTC. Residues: CASRGPSSYEQYF. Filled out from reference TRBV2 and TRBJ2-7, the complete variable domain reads EPEVTQTPSHQVTQMGQEVILRCVPISNHLYFYWYRQILGQKVEFLVSFYNNEISEKSEIFDDQFSVERPDGSNFTLKIRSTKLEDSAMYFCASRGPSSYEQYFGPGTRLTVT.

The CDR3 sequence: CASSLNSAGNTIYF. DNA of the CDR3: TGCGCCAGCAGCCTAAACTCTGCTGGAAACACCATATATTTT. The chain combines TRBV5-1 with TRBJ1-3; unclear D gene. CDR3 length: 14 amino acids. Germline V gives CDR1 SGHRS, CDR2 YFSETQ. V lost 4 bases to trimming and J lost 2 bases, with 10 bases between them.

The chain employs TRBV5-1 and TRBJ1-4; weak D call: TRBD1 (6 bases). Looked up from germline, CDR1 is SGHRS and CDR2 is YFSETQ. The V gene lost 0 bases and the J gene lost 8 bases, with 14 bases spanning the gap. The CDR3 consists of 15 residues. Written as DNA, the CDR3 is TGCGCCAGCAGCTTGGCCGGACAGCCGAACGAAAAACTGTTTTTT. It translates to CASSLAGQPNEKLFF. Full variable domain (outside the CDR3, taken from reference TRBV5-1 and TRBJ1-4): KAGVTQTPRYLIKTRGQQVTLSCSPISGHRSVSWYQQTPGQGLQFLFEYFSETQRNKGNFPGRFSGRQFSNSRSEMNVSTLELGDSALYLCASSLAGQPNEKLFFGSGTQLSVL.

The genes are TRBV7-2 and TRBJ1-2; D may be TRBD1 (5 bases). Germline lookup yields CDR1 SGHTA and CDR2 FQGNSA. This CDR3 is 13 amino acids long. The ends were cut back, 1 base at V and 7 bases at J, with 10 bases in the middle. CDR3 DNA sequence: TGTGCCAGCAGCTTAGGAAGGGGCCGTGGCTACACCTTC. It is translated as CASSLGRGRGYTF.

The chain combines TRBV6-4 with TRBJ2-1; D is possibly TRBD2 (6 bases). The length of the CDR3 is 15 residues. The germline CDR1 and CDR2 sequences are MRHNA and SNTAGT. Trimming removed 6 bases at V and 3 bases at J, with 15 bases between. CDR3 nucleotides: TGTGCCAGCAGCCCTACCGGGACTGACTACAATGAGCAGTTCTTC. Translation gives CASSPTGTDYNEQFF.

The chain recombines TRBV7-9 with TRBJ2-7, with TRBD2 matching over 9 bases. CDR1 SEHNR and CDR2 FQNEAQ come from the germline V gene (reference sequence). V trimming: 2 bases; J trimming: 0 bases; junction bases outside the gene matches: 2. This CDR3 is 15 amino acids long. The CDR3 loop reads CASSLFSGSSYEQYF. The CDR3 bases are TGTGCCAGCAGCTTATTTAGCGGGAGCTCCTACGAGCAGTACTTC.

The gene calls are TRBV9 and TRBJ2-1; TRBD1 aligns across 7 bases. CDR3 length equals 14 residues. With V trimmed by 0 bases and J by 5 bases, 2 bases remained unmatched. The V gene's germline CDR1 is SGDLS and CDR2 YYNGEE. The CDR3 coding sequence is TGTGCCAGCAGCGTAGAGGGGGCAAACAATGAGCAGTTCTTC. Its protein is CASSVEGANNEQFF.

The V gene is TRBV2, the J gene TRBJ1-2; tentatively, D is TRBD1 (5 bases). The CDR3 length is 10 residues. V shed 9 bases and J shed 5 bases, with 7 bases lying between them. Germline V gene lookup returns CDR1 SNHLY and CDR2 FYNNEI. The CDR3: CASRTYGYTF. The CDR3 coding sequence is TGTGCCAGTAGGACATATGGCTACACCTTC. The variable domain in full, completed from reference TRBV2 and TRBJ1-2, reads EPEVTQTPSHQVTQMGQEVILRCVPISNHLYFYWYRQILGQKVEFLVSFYNNEISEKSEIFDDQFSVERPDGSNFTLKIRSTKLEDSAMYFCASRTYGYTFGSGTRLTVV.

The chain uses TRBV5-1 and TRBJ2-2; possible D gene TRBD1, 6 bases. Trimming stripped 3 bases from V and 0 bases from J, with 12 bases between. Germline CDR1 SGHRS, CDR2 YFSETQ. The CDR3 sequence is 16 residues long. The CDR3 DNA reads TGCGCCAGCAGCTGGACGGGACACCCGAACACCGGGGAGCTGTTTTTT. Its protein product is CASSWTGHPNTGELFF.

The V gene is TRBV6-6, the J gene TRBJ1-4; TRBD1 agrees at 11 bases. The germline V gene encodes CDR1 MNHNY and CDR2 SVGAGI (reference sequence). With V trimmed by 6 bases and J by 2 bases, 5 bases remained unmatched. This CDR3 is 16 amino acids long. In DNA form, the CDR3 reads TGTGCCAGCAGGGGGACAGGGGGAGTTACTAATGAAAAACTGTTTTTT. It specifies CASRGTGGVTNEKLFF.

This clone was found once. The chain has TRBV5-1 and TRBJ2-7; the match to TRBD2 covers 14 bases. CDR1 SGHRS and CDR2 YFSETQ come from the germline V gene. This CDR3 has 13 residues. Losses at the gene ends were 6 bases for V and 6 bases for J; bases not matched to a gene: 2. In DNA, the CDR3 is TGCGCCAGCACCGGACTAGCGGGAGGCGAGCAGTACTTC. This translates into CASTGLAGGEQYF.

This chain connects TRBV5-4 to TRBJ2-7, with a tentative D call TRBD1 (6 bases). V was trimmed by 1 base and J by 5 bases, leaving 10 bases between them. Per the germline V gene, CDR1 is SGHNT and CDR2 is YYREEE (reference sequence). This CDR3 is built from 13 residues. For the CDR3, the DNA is TGTGCCAGCAGCTTGTTAAACAGGGACGAGCAGTACTTC. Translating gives CASSLLNRDEQYF.

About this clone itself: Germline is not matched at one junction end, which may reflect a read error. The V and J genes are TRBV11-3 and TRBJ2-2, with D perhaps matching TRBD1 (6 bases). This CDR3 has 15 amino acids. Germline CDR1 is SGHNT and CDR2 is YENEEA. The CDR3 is CASTLQGTNTGELFF. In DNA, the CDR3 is TGTGCCAGCACCTTACAGGGCACGAACACCGGGGAGCTGTTTTTT.

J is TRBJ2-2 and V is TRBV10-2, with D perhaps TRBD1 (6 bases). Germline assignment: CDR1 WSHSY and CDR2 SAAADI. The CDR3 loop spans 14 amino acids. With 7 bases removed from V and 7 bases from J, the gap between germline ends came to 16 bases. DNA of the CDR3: TGCGCCAGCACCACAGGGACCCTTTTCGGGGAGCTGTTTTTT. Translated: CASTTGTLFGELFF.

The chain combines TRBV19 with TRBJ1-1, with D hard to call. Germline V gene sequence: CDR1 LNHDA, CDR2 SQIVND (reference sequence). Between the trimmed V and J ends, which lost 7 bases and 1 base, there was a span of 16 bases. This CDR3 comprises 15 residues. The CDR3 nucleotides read TGTGCCAGTATCAGATTTGGGGTAGAGAACACTGAAGCTTTCTTT. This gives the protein CASIRFGVENTEAFF.

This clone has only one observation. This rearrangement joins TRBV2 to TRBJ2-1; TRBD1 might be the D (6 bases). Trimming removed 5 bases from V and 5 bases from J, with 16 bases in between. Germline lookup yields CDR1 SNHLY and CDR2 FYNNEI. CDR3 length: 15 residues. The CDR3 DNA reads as TGTGCCAGCAGTACCCCCCTTGGACAGCACAATGAGCAGTTCTTC. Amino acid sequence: CASSTPLGQHNEQFF. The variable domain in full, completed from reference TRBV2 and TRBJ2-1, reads EPEVTQTPSHQVTQMGQEVILRCVPISNHLYFYWYRQILGQKVEFLVSFYNNEISEKSEIFDDQFSVERPDGSNFTLKIRSTKLEDSAMYFCASSTPLGQHNEQFFGPGTRLTVL.

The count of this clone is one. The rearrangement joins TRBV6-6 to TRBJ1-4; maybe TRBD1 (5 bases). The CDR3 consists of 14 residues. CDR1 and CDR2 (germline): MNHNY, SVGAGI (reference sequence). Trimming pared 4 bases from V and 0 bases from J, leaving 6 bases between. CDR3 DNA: TGTGCCAGCAGTTGGGGGTCAACTAATGAAAAACTGTTTTTT. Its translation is CASSWGSTNEKLFF.

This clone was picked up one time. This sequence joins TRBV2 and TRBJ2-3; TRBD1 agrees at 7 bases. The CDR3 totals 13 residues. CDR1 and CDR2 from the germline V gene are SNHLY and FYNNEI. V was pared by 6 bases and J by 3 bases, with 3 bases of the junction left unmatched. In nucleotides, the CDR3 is TGTGCCAGCAGCGACAGGGCTACAGATACGCAGTATTTT. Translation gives CASSDRATDTQYF.

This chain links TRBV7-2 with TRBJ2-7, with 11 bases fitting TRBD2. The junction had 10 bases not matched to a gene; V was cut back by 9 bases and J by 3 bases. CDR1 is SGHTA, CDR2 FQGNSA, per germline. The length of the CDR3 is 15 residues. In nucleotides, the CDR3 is TGTGCCAGTACACCGGGACTAGCGGAAAACTACGAGCAGTACTTC. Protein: CASTPGLAENYEQYF.